This TCR beta chain appears in the sequencing data of a study of beta chain features in type 1 diabetes. Looking at the study overall: Sorted cells, approximately 110,000,000 in number, were examined across all samples.

Note on this clone: Its specificity is not known.

The CDR3 is made up of 14 amino acids. V shed 6 bases and J 1 base; nucleotides not matched to a gene: 4. CDR1 is SNHLY, CDR2 FYNNEI, per germline. General study results and limits: A cDNA-based sequencing approach could over-represent cells with high TCR expression. All four CD4+ subsets from Type 1 diabetes patients carried moderately but significantly shorter TCRB CDR3s.

Expressed TCRB transcripts were sequenced because the isolated RNA had all been reverse transcribed beforehand. The data were produced by immunoSEQ multiplex PCR, yet TCRdb's version contains in-frame clones alone and is incomplete. Of around 710,000 clones in the sample, about an eighth were seen once. The TCR sequence derives from a man aged 25-45 years with type 1 diabetes. Material: naive CD4+ T cells from blood. The gene calls are TRBV2 and TRBJ2-7; 9 bases line up with TRBD1. CDR3 sequence: CASSTGTGSYEQYF. DNA of the CDR3: TGTGCCAGCAGCACCGGGACAGGGTCCTACGAGCAGTACTTC.